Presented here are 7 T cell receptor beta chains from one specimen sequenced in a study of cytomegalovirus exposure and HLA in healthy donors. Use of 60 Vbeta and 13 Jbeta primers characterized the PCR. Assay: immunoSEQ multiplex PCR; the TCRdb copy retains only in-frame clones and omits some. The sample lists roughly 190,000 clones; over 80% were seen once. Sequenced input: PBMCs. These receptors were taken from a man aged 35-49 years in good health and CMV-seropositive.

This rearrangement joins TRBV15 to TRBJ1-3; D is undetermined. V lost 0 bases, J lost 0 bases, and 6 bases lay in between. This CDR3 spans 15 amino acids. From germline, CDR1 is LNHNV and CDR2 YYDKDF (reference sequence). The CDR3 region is CATSREVLSGNTIYF. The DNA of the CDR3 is TGTGCCACCAGCAGAGAGGTACTCTCTGGAAACACCATATATTTT.

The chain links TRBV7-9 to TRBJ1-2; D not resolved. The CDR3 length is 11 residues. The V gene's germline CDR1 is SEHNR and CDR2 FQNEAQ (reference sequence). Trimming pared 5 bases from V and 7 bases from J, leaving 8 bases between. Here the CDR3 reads CASSLASGYTF. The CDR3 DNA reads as TGTGCCAGCAGCCTGGCTAGTGGCTACACCTTC.

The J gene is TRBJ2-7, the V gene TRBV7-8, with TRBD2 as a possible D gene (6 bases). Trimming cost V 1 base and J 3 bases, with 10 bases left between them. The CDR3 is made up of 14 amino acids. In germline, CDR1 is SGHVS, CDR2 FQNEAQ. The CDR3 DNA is TGTGCCAGCAGCTTAGGGCGGGGACTCTACGAGCAGTACTTC. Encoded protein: CASSLGRGLYEQYF.

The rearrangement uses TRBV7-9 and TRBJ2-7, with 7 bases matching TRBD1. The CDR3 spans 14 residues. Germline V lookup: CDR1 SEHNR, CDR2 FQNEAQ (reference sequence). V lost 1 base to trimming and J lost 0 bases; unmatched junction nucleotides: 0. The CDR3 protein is CASSLGTGSYEQYF. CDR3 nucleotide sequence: TGTGCCAGCAGCTTAGGGACAGGCTCCTACGAGCAGTACTTC.

DNA for the CDR3: TGCGCCAGCAGCTCTCGGGGGGGCTCCGGTGAGCAGTTCTTC. Translating gives CASSSRGGSGEQFF. The chain is built from TRBV4-3 and TRBJ2-1; the match to TRBD2 covers 8 bases. Trimming at V came to 5 bases and at J to 9 bases, leaving 9 bases not matched to a gene. The germline V gene has CDR1 LGHNA and CDR2 YSLEER. The CDR3 has 14 residues.

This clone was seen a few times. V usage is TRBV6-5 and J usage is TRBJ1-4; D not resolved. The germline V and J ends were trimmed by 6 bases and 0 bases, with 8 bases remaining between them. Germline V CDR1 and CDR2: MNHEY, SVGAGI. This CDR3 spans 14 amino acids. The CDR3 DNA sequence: TGTGCCAGCAGAGTTACTGCAACTAATGAAAAACTGTTTTTT. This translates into CASRVTATNEKLFF.

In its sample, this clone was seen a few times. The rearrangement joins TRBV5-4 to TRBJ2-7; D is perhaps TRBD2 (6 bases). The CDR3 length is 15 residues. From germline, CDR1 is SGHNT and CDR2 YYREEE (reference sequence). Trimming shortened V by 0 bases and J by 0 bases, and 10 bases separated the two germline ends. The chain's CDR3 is CASSLGGGLSYEQYF. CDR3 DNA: TGTGCCAGCAGCTTGGGAGGAGGGCTCTCCTACGAGCAGTACTTC.